This T cell receptor beta chain emerged from a study of PD-1 blockade in classical Hodgkin lymphoma. Study-level findings and limits: CD4+ but not CD8+ TCR diversity rose significantly by C4D1.

Relapse was seen in all patients after autologous stem cell transplantation, and brentuximab vedotin exposure was variable. This clone was picked up a small number of times. Its antigen is currently unknown. The method was immunoSEQ multiplex PCR; TCRdb's version includes in-frame clones alone and lacks a portion of them. The sample carries 29,000 or so clones, about two thirds recorded once. The V end was cut by 7 bases, the J end by 4 bases, with 16 bases between. CDR1 is SGHVS, CDR2 FQNEAQ, per germline. This CDR3 has 14 amino acids. This receptor was identified in a human donor with classical Hodgkin lymphoma. The rearrangement uses TRBV7-8 and TRBJ2-5, with TRBD1 as a possible D gene (6 bases). Sequenced material: peripheral blood mononuclear cells (PBMCs), taken before the second cycle of nivolumab. CDR3 loop: CASKMAGESETQYF. Written as DNA, the CDR3 is TGTGCCAGCAAAATGGCAGGGGAGTCAGAGACCCAGTACTTC.